This TCR beta chain was obtained from a study of CXCR3-negative and CXCR3-positive naive CD8 T cells. As to this clonotype: Its antigen is unidentified.

Whole-study results and caveats: More hydrophobic TRB CDR3s were found in CXCR3-positive naive cells than in CXCR3-negative naive cells. TRBV-TRBJ usage was alike in naive CXCR3-negative and CXCR3-positive cells but differed in memory cells.

CD45RO-CCR7+CD27+CD95- cells counted as naive CD8+ T cells. The germline V gene has CDR1 GTSNPN and CDR2 SVGIG (reference sequence). This CDR3 has 14 residues. The TRB libraries of cDNA were built by UMI-labeled 5' RACE. No DNA is given; TCRdb re-called the 5' RACE reads and lists each CDR3 protein once. The table for this sample gives some 100,000 distinct CDR3 sequences. The sample comprised naive CXCR3+ CD8+ T cells from blood. The subset was: CD45RO-CCR7+CD27+CD95- naive CD8+ T cells expressing CXCR3 (TNR3+). The clonotype comes from a human donor in good health. Some clones in this sample may be carry-over from other donors' samples. The chain couples TRBV30 to TRBJ2-7; TCRdb's D call, TRBD1, is unchecked because there is no DNA. CDR3 region: CAWSVGRVYWEQYF.